Below are 26 T cell receptor beta chains sequenced from a single sample in a study of blood T cell repertoires in COVID-19. The table came from immunoSEQ multiplex PCR; TCRdb's copy has only in-frame clones and leaves some out. In the table there are more than 60,000 clones, 89% of which are singletons. The sample consisted of peripheral blood. The origin of the receptors is a woman between 50 and 59 years old with active COVID-19.

The gene calls are TRBV19 and TRBJ2-5; D is uncertain. CDR3 size: 17 residues. Germline lookup yields CDR1 LNHDA and CDR2 SQIVND (reference sequence). The V gene lost 4 bases and the J gene lost 0 bases, with 18 bases spanning the gap. The CDR3 here is CASSTLTADAYQETQYF. DNA of the CDR3: TGTGCCAGTAGTACACTTACAGCAGACGCCTACCAAGAGACCCAGTACTTC.

This clone appeared a few times. This chain connects TRBV19 to TRBJ1-1, with a tentative D call TRBD1 (6 bases). Germline-derived CDR1 and CDR2 are LNHDA and SQIVND (reference sequence). V lost 5 bases and J lost 1, with 14 bases in between. CDR3 length equals 15 residues. CDR3 region: CASSPRTDPNTEAFF. The CDR3, as DNA: TGTGCCAGTAGTCCTCGGACAGACCCGAACACTGAAGCTTTCTTT.

V and J are TRBV6-5 and TRBJ2-7; TRBD2 is a possible D gene (6 bases). Trimming cost V 6 bases and J 0 bases, with 9 bases left between them. CDR3 length: 13 residues. Germline V lookup: CDR1 MNHEY, CDR2 SVGAGI. The CDR3 DNA follows: TGTGCCAGCAGCTTGGACTACTCCTACGAGCAGTACTTC. Translated, it gives CASSLDYSYEQYF.

The chain links TRBV7-2 to TRBJ2-1; 12 nucleotides align to TRBD2. The V gene's germline CDR1 is SGHTA and CDR2 FQGNSA. The CDR3 runs 18 residues. V shed 5 bases, J shed 0 bases, and the junction held 8 bases outside the gene matches. The DNA of the CDR3 is TGTGCCAGCAGCATACGCTGGGGACTAGCGGGCTCCTACAATGAGCAGTTCTTC. This encodes CASSIRWGLAGSYNEQFF.

V is TRBV6-5 and J is TRBJ1-2; D gene unclear. V lost 0 bases, J lost 8 bases, and 13 bases lay in between. Germline CDR1 is MNHEY and CDR2 is SVGAGI. This CDR3 comprises 14 residues. CDR3 coding DNA: TGTGCCAGCAGTTACTCGTTGAGCGGGAAGGGCTACACCTTC. It is translated as CASSYSLSGKGYTF.

This clone was counted between two and nine times. The chain links TRBV27 to TRBJ1-5, with 7 positions matching TRBD1. The ends lost 6 bases at V and 7 bases at J; junction bases unmatched: 9. Germline CDR1 reads MNHEY; CDR2 reads SMNVEV (reference sequence). The CDR3 runs to 14 residues. The CDR3 is CASSTRRGGQPQHF. CDR3 in DNA: TGTGCCAGCAGCACCCGACGAGGGGGCCAGCCCCAGCATTTT.

The chain couples TRBV4-1 to TRBJ2-1; TRBD2 matches at 7 bases. The CDR3 covers 15 residues. In germline, CDR1 is MGHRA, CDR2 YSYEKL. The V and J ends lost 6 bases and 5 bases, in that order; junction bases with no gene match: 10. DNA for the CDR3: TGCGCCAGCAGTCTCGGGACTACCCAAAACAATGAGCAGTTCTTC. Encoded protein: CASSLGTTQNNEQFF.

The CDR3 protein is CASSDWSVREKLFF. The CDR3 nucleotides read TGTGCCAGCAGTGATTGGTCAGTGCGGGAAAAACTGTTTTTT. This chain joins TRBV6-1 and TRBJ1-4, with D hard to call. The germline CDR1 and CDR2 sequences are MNHNS and SASEGT. This CDR3 has 14 residues. V gave up 3 bases and J gave up 8 bases, with 13 bases separating them.

This clone was counted once. The rearrangement joins TRBV5-1 to TRBJ1-4, with 8 bases that match TRBD1. Germline lookup yields CDR1 SGHRS and CDR2 YFSETQ. J gave up 8 bases and V 1 base, and 10 bases lay outside the gene matches. The CDR3 covers 16 residues. This CDR3 is CASSLLATGGGEKLFF. The CDR3 DNA reads TGCGCCAGCAGCTTGCTCGCTACAGGGGGGGGCGAAAAACTGTTTTTT. Full variable domain (missing parts from reference TRBV5-1 and TRBJ1-4): KAGVTQTPRYLIKTRGQQVTLSCSPISGHRSVSWYQQTPGQGLQFLFEYFSETQRNKGNFPGRFSGRQFSNSRSEMNVSTLELGDSALYLCASSLLATGGGEKLFFGSGTQLSVL.

The J gene is TRBJ1-4, the V gene TRBV6-5; TRBD1 agrees at 10 bases. Losses at the gene ends were 6 bases for V and 5 bases for J; bases not matched to a gene: 6. Per germline, CDR1 MNHEY and CDR2 SVGAGI. This CDR3 has 15 residues. CDR3 amino acids: CASSLGQGGNEKLFF. The CDR3 coding sequence is TGTGCCAGCAGCCTCGGACAGGGGGGAAATGAAAAACTGTTTTTT.

V is TRBV4-1 and J is TRBJ2-3; no clear D. The CDR3 consists of 15 residues. The germline V and J ends were trimmed by 0 bases and 2 bases, with 9 bases remaining between them. Germline V lookup: CDR1 MGHRA, CDR2 YSYEKL. In nucleotides, the CDR3 is TGCGCCAGCAGCCAAGAACCGACTTTCACAGATACGCAGTATTTT. Its protein product is CASSQEPTFTDTQYF.

This clone is a singleton in its sample. The genes are TRBV3-1 (or the pseudogene TRBV3-2) and TRBJ2-3; D might be TRBD2 (5 bases). V was clipped by 6 bases and J by 2 bases, with 9 bases between them. CDR3 length equals 13 residues. Germline assignment: CDR1 LGHDT and CDR2 YNNKEL (reference sequence). The chain's CDR3 is CASSYDYTDTQYF. The CDR3 DNA reads TGTGCCAGCAGTTACGACTACACAGATACGCAGTATTTT.

This chain connects TRBV5-1 to TRBJ2-2; 7 nucleotides line up with TRBD2. The CDR3 consists of 16 residues. The germline V gene encodes CDR1 SGHRS and CDR2 YFSETQ. V dropped 0 bases and J dropped 5; count of bases not matched to a gene: 7. CDR3 nucleotides: TGCGCCAGCAGCTTGGGGTCGGGGGGAAAGACCGGGGAGCTGTTTTTT. It specifies CASSLGSGGKTGELFF.

The rearrangement joins TRBV28 to TRBJ2-5; no reliable D call. Trimming removed 2 bases at V and 2 bases at J, with 12 bases between. This CDR3 is built from 15 residues. Germline CDR1 reads MDHEN; CDR2 reads SYDVKM. In DNA, the CDR3 is TGTGCCAGCAGTTTACCGACACAAACTCAAGAGACCCAGTACTTC. The encoded protein is CASSLPTQTQETQYF. The variable domain in full, completed from reference TRBV28 and TRBJ2-5, reads DVKVTQSSRYLVKRTGEKVFLECVQDMDHENMFWYRQDPGLGLRLIYFSYDVKMKEKGDIPEGYSVSREKKERFSLILESASTNQTSMYLCASSLPTQTQETQYFGPGTRLLVL.

The chain joins TRBV25-1 to TRBJ1-1, with TRBD1 as a possible D gene (5 bases). V shed 2 bases and J shed 4 bases, with 11 bases lying between them. Germline assignment: CDR1 MGHDK and CDR2 SYGVNS. The CDR3 runs to 14 residues. CDR3 in amino acids: CASSEQGVGTEAFF. DNA for the CDR3: TGTGCCAGCAGTGAACAAGGGGTCGGCACTGAAGCTTTCTTT.

The genes are TRBV7-9 and TRBJ2-7; TRBD2 is a possible D gene (5 bases). The germline V gene encodes CDR1 SEHNR and CDR2 FQNEAQ (reference sequence). V was trimmed by 5 bases and J by 6 bases, leaving 8 bases between them. The CDR3 is made up of 11 amino acids. CDR3 sequence reads: CASSGRGEQYF. Here the CDR3 DNA reads TGTGCCAGCAGCGGGAGAGGCGAGCAGTACTTC.

The rearrangement joins TRBV5-4 to TRBJ1-6; tentative D call: TRBD1 (6 bases). Looked up from germline, CDR1 is SGHNT and CDR2 is YYREEE (reference sequence). The CDR3 has 16 residues. Trimming took off 2 bases at V and 3 bases at J, with 12 bases between the two ends. CDR3 coding DNA: TGTGCCAGCAGCTTAGGGGGACGGATCTATAATTCACCCCTCCACTTT. Its protein product is CASSLGGRIYNSPLHF. The complete variable domain, with remaining parts taken from reference TRBV5-4 and TRBJ1-6, reads ETGVTQSPTHLIKTRGQQVTLRCSSQSGHNTVSWYQQALGQGPQFIFQYYREEENGRGNFPPRFSGLQFPNYSSELNVNALELDDSALYLCASSLGGRIYNSPLHFGNGTRLTVT.

This rearrangement joins TRBV5-4 to TRBJ2-7; 11 bases match TRBD1. With V trimmed by 4 bases and J by 3 bases, 6 bases remained unmatched. The CDR3 sequence is 15 residues long. CDR1 and CDR2 (germline): SGHNT, YYREEE (reference sequence). The CDR3 DNA follows: TGTGCCAGCAGCCGGACAGGGGGCTCTCTCTACGAGCAGTACTTC. It specifies CASSRTGGSLYEQYF.

The rearrangement joins TRBV30 to TRBJ1-3; 8 positions match TRBD1. In germline, CDR1 is GTSNPN, CDR2 SVGIG (reference sequence). The CDR3 sequence is 18 residues long. Trimming at V came to 2 bases and at J to 0 bases, leaving 12 bases not matched to a gene. CDR3 nucleotide sequence: TGTGCCTGGAGTCGACAAGAAGGACAGGGTAACTCTGGAAACACCATATATTTT. It specifies CAWSRQEGQGNSGNTIYF.

The chain joins TRBV2 to TRBJ2-3; no reliable D call. The CDR3 spans 13 residues. Per the germline V gene, CDR1 is SNHLY and CDR2 is FYNNEI. Trimming took off 7 bases at V and 5 bases at J, with 13 bases between the two ends. This CDR3 is CASTVTRKDTQYF. CDR3 nucleotide sequence: TGTGCCAGCACTGTGACACGGAAAGATACGCAGTATTTT.

The V gene is TRBV9, the J gene TRBJ2-5; 7 nucleotides match TRBD2. There are 15 residues in the CDR3. With V trimmed by 0 bases and J by 3 bases, 5 bases remained unmatched. Germline assignment: CDR1 SGDLS and CDR2 YYNGEE. CDR3 sequence (DNA): TGTGCCAGCAGCGTAGGTAACGGGGGGAAAGAGACCCAGTACTTC. The encoded protein is CASSVGNGGKETQYF.

The rearrangement uses TRBV15 and TRBJ1-6, with a tentative D call TRBD1 (6 bases). The CDR3 spans 18 residues. Between the trimmed V and J ends, which lost 5 bases and 9 bases, there was a span of 26 bases. CDR1 LNHNV and CDR2 YYDKDF come from the germline V gene (reference sequence). This chain's CDR3 is CATSRTRGALSDFSPLHF. CDR3 bases: TGTGCCACCAGCCGCACTCGGGGGGCGCTTTCCGATTTTTCACCCCTCCACTTT.

The chain recombines TRBV6-1 with TRBJ2-1, with D hard to call. Germline values: CDR1 MNHNS, CDR2 SASEGT. The germline V and J ends were trimmed by 2 bases and 8 bases, with 4 bases remaining between them. The CDR3 is 11 amino acids. CDR3 nucleotide sequence: TGTGCCAGCAGTGAACCCGATGAGCAGTTCTTC. Translation: CASSEPDEQFF.

The chain joins TRBV19 to TRBJ1-3; a weak D match, TRBD1 (5 bases). Germline lookup yields CDR1 LNHDA and CDR2 SQIVND (reference sequence). V was trimmed by 9 bases and J by 8 bases, leaving 14 bases between them. The length of the CDR3 is 12 residues. CDR3 region: CASRMQGHTIYF. Written as DNA, the CDR3 is TGTGCCAGCCGCATGCAGGGCCACACCATATATTTT. The full variable domain, completed using reference TRBV19 and TRBJ1-3, is DGGITQSPKYLFRKEGQNVTLSCEQNLNHDAMYWYRQDPGQGLRLIYYSQIVNDFQKGDIAEGYSVSREKKESFPLTVTSAQKNPTAFYLCASRMQGHTIYFGEGSWLTVV.

The CDR3 spells CASRKREGYNEQFF. CDR3 DNA: TGTGCCAGCAGGAAGCGGGAGGGTTACAATGAGCAGTTCTTC. This rearrangement joins TRBV7-9 to TRBJ2-1; the match to TRBD2 covers 10 bases. With V trimmed by 6 bases and J by 4 bases, 3 bases remained unmatched. This CDR3 is 14 amino acids long. Germline V gene data show CDR1 as SEHNR and CDR2 as FQNEAQ (reference sequence).

The chain joins TRBV4-1 to TRBJ2-4; the match to TRBD1 covers 7 bases. The CDR3 runs 18 residues. CDR1 and CDR2 from the germline V gene are MGHRA and YSYEKL. With 1 base clipped from V and 3 bases from J, the junction kept 12 bases outside the gene matches. The DNA for the CDR3 is TGCGCCAGCAGCCAAGTTGACAGGGAATCCGGTGGCAAAAACATTCAGTACTTC. Its translation: CASSQVDRESGGKNIQYF.